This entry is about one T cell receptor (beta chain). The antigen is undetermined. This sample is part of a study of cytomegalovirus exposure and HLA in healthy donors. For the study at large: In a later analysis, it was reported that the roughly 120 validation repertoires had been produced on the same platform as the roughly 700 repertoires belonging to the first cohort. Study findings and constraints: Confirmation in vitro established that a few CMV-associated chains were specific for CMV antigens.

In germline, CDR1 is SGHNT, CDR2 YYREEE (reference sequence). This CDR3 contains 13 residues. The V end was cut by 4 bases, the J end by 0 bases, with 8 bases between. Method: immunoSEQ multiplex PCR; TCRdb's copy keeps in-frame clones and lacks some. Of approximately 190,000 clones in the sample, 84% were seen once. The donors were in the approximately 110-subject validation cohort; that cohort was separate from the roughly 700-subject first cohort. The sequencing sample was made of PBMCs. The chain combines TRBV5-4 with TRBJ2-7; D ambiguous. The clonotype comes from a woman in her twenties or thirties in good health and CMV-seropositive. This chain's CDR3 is CASSRDTSYEQYF. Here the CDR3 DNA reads TGTGCCAGCAGCCGTGACACCTCCTACGAGCAGTACTTC.